The 16 T cell receptor beta chains in this list originate from one sample, sequenced in a study of blood T cell repertoires in COVID-19. Using immunoSEQ multiplex PCR, the repertoire was profiled, and TCRdb retains in-frame clones only, with some absent. The table has some 150,000 clones, approximately 86% seen once. Sequences were obtained from peripheral blood. These receptors came from a middle-aged woman with active or convalescent COVID-19.

The V call is TRBV18, the J call TRBJ1-5; 7 positions agree with TRBD1. The junction had 13 bases not matched to a gene; V was cut back by 4 bases and J by 1 base. The CDR3 has 18 residues. The V gene's germline CDR1 is KGHSH and CDR2 LQKENI. In DNA, the CDR3 is TGTGCCAGCTCACGAGGGGCAGGGGGAGTCCCAAGCAATCAGCCCCAGCATTTT. Amino acids: CASSRGAGGVPSNQPQHF. Full variable domain (rest looked up from reference TRBV18 and TRBJ1-5): NAGVMQNPRHLVRRRGQEARLRCSPMKGHSHVYWYRQLPEEGLKFMVYLQKENIIDESGMPKERFSAEFPKEGPSILRIQQVVRGDSAAYFCASSRGAGGVPSNQPQHFGDGTRLSIL.

The chain couples TRBV7-9 to TRBJ2-6; the D is unclear. V gave up 6 bases and J gave up 0 bases, with 12 bases separating them. Per the germline V gene, CDR1 is SEHNR and CDR2 is FQNEAQ (reference sequence). The CDR3 consists of 16 residues. CDR3 loop: CASSIRRFSGANVLTF. Written as DNA, the CDR3 is TGTGCCAGCAGTATACGGCGGTTCTCTGGGGCCAACGTCCTGACTTTC. Looking up the rest from reference TRBV7-9 and TRBJ2-6 gives the full variable domain: DTGVSQNPRHKITKRGQNVTFRCDPISEHNRLYWYRQTLGQGPEFLTYFQNEAQLEKSRLLSDRFSAERPKGSFSTLEIQRTEQGDSAMYLCASSIRRFSGANVLTFGAGSRLTVL.

The chain has TRBV21-1 and TRBJ2-3; TRBD1, the table's D call, lacks a check against the DNA. TRBV21-1 constitutes a pseudogene. CDR3 length equals 15 residues. CDR3 DNA: TGTGCCAGTGTGCCGTTAGGGGGATGCACAGATACGCAGTATTTT. As protein: CASVPLGGCTDTQYF.

V gene TRBV14 combines with J gene TRBJ2-7; tentative D call: TRBD2 (6 bases). The CDR3 spans 20 residues. The ends were cut back, 4 bases at V and 1 base at J, with 29 bases in the middle. CDR1 and CDR2 from the germline V gene are SGHDN and FVKESK. The CDR3 bases are TGTGCCAGCAGCCCCATAGCGCGGGATTTCTGGGGAAGGGGATCCTACGAGCAGTACTTC. Encoded protein: CASSPIARDFWGRGSYEQYF.

The CDR3 DNA reads as TGTGCCAGCAGTGACAGGCGGCCAGGGAATTCTGGGGCCAACGTCCTGACTTTC. Translated: CASSDRRPGNSGANVLTF. V gene TRBV2 combines with J gene TRBJ2-6, with a possible D match to TRBD1 (5 bases). The V gene's germline CDR1 is SNHLY and CDR2 FYNNEI. The CDR3 runs to 18 residues. Between the trimmed V and J ends, which lost 3 bases and 1 base, there was a span of 16 bases.

V is TRBV7-2 and J is TRBJ2-7; 12 nucleotides align to TRBD2. The V segment lost 5 bases and the J segment 6 bases; nucleotides outside the gene matches: 8. Germline V gene lookup returns CDR1 SGHTA and CDR2 FQGNSA. The CDR3 has 15 residues. CDR3 amino acids: CASSPTSGRMGEQYF. The CDR3 nucleotides read TGTGCCAGCAGCCCTACTAGCGGGAGGATGGGCGAGCAGTACTTC. Full variable domain (rest looked up from reference TRBV7-2 and TRBJ2-7): GAGVSQSPSNKVTEKGKDVELRCDPISGHTALYWYRQSLGQGLEFLIYFQGNSAPDKSGLPSDRFSAERTGGSVSTLTIQRTQQEDSAVYLCASSPTSGRMGEQYFGPGTRLTVT.

This chain uses TRBV24-1 with TRBJ2-5; 13 nucleotides line up with TRBD2. This CDR3 region has 16 residues. V trimming: 3 bases; J trimming: 5 bases; junction bases outside the gene matches: 5. Germline V lookup: CDR1 KGHDR, CDR2 SFDVKD. The CDR3 coding sequence is TGTGCCACCAGTGATCGTGGGACTAGCGGGAAGGAGACCCAGTACTTC. Translation: CATSDRGTSGKETQYF.

J is TRBJ2-3 and V is TRBV19, with 9 nucleotides matching TRBD1. Germline V gene lookup returns CDR1 LNHDA and CDR2 SQIVND (reference sequence). Losses at the gene ends were 11 bases for V and 2 bases for J; bases not matched to a gene: 11. The CDR3 totals 15 residues. CDR3 sequence reads: CACKPGQGFTDTQYF. CDR3 coding DNA: TGTGCCTGTAAGCCGGGACAGGGCTTCACAGATACGCAGTATTTT.

The chain employs TRBV5-1 and TRBJ1-1, with D perhaps matching TRBD1 (5 bases). Germline CDR1 SGHRS, CDR2 YFSETQ. The V end lost 0 bases, the J end lost 1 base, and 7 bases lay between the germline ends. The CDR3 extends over 14 amino acids. CDR3: CASSLEGSNTEAFF. CDR3 DNA sequence: TGCGCCAGCAGCTTGGAGGGGTCGAACACTGAAGCTTTCTTT. The whole variable domain, filled in from reference TRBV5-1 and TRBJ1-1, reads KAGVTQTPRYLIKTRGQQVTLSCSPISGHRSVSWYQQTPGQGLQFLFEYFSETQRNKGNFPGRFSGRQFSNSRSEMNVSTLELGDSALYLCASSLEGSNTEAFFGQGTRLTVV.

The genes are TRBV28 and TRBJ2-7; D possibly corresponds to TRBD1 (5 bases). The CDR3 contains 12 residues. Germline V lookup: CDR1 MDHEN, CDR2 SYDVKM. The CDR3 DNA sequence: TGTGCAGGGGCCAGGAGCTCCTACGAGCAGTACTTC. This translates into CAGARSSYEQYF.

The rearrangement links TRBV13 to TRBJ2-1, with TRBD1 identical over 10 bases. The J segment lost 9 bases and the V segment lost 5 bases, leaving 10 bases of the junction unmatched. In germline, CDR1 is PRHDT, CDR2 FYEKMQ (reference sequence). This CDR3 is built from 15 residues. This CDR3 reads CASSPRQGAMGEQFF. The CDR3 nucleotides read TGTGCCAGCAGCCCTCGACAGGGGGCTATGGGTGAGCAGTTCTTC. Full variable domain (rest looked up from reference TRBV13 and TRBJ2-1): AAGVIQSPRHLIKEKRETATLKCYPIPRHDTVYWYQQGPGQDPQFLISFYEKMQSDKGSIPDRFSAQQFSDYHSELNMSSLELGDSALYFCASSPRQGAMGEQFFGPGTRLTVL.

This chain joins TRBV29-1 and TRBJ1-4, with a possible D match to TRBD1 (5 bases). Germline loops: CDR1 SQVTM, CDR2 ANQGSEA. This CDR3 region has 11 residues. V lost 7 bases, J lost 6 bases, and 9 bases lay in between. The CDR3 is CSGSTDEKLFF. The CDR3 DNA reads TGCAGCGGATCGACAGATGAAAAACTGTTTTTT. The variable domain in full, completed from reference TRBV29-1 and TRBJ1-4, reads SAVISQKPSRDICQRGTSLTIQCQVDSQVTMMFWYRQQPGQSLTLIATANQGSEATYESGFVIDKFPISRPNLTFSTLTVSNMSPEDSSIYLCSGSTDEKLFFGSGTQLSVL.

The CDR3 protein is CASSRADSDYNSPLHF. The DNA of the CDR3 is TGCGCCAGCAGCCGTGCCGACAGCGATTATAATTCACCCCTCCACTTT. V usage is TRBV4-1 and J usage is TRBJ1-6; maybe TRBD1 (5 bases). The CDR3 has 16 residues. The germline CDR1 and CDR2 sequences are MGHRA and YSYEKL. Between the trimmed V and J ends, which lost 4 bases and 4 bases, there was a span of 14 bases.

This clone was seen once. The J gene is TRBJ2-5, the V gene TRBV6-5; 10 positions match TRBD2. This CDR3 region has 15 residues. From germline, CDR1 is MNHEY and CDR2 SVGAGI. J gave up 4 bases and V 6 bases, and 8 bases lay outside the gene matches. The CDR3 spells CASRASGSQRETQYF. The CDR3 DNA reads TGTGCCAGCAGGGCTAGCGGGAGTCAACGAGAGACCCAGTACTTC.

The J gene is TRBJ2-5, the V gene TRBV10-1; D remains ambiguous. Germline V gives CDR1 WNHNN, CDR2 SYGVQD (reference sequence). CDR3 size: 11 residues. V lost 3 bases and J lost 7, with 6 bases in between. This chain's CDR3 is CASSDSGTQYF. The CDR3 nucleotides are TGCGCCAGCAGTGACTCGGGGACCCAGTACTTC.

This chain links TRBV5-1 with TRBJ1-1; 8 nucleotides agree with TRBD1. The CDR3 totals 13 residues. The germline V gene has CDR1 SGHRS and CDR2 YFSETQ. After removal of 4 bases from V and 8 bases from J, the junction contained 7 bases not matched to a gene. The CDR3: CASSVGTGWEAFF. The CDR3 DNA follows: TGCGCCAGCAGCGTAGGGACAGGTTGGGAAGCTTTCTTT.